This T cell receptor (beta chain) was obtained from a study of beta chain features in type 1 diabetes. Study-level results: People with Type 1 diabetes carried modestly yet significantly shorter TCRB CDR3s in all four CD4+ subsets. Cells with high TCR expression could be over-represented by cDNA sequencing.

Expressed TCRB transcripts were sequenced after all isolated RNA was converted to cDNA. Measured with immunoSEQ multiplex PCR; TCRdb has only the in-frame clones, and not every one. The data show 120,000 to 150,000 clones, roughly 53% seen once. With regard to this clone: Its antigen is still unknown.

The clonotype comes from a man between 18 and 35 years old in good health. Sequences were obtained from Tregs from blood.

The CDR3 DNA reads TGTGCCAGCAGACCGGGACTGGGGGAGGGCTATGGCTACACCTTC. This gives the protein CASRPGLGEGYGYTF. The V call is TRBV28, the J call TRBJ1-2, with a tentative D call TRBD1 (5 bases). The CDR3 covers 15 residues. Germline V CDR1 and CDR2: MDHEN, SYDVKM. The V end lost 6 bases, the J end lost 4 bases, and 18 bases lay between the germline ends.